This T cell receptor beta chain originates from a study of blood T cell repertoires in COVID-19. Study-level background: From T cells, B-cell-depleted T cells, or PBMCs came the material, which was cDNA or gDNA.

V was clipped by 10 bases and J by 2 bases; unmatched bases: 9. CDR3 size: 14 residues. Germline CDR1 and CDR2: MNHEY and SVGAGI. Per the original methods: Estimates of nucleated cell counts were drawn from the amplification of reference gene primers. The data were produced by immunoSEQ multiplex PCR, yet TCRdb's version contains in-frame clones alone and is incomplete. That table is the source of V, J and clone size, and D and trimming were worked out from the DNA. Of under 150,000 clones in the sample, 87% were seen once. This rearrangement joins TRBV6-5 to TRBJ2-5; 8 bases are shared with TRBD1. This TCR was sampled from a woman between 35 and 50 years old with acute or convalescent COVID-19. Sample: peripheral blood. CDR3: CAIRRGQGQETQYF. CDR3 coding DNA: TGTGCCATCCGGAGAGGACAGGGTCAAGAGACCCAGTACTTC.